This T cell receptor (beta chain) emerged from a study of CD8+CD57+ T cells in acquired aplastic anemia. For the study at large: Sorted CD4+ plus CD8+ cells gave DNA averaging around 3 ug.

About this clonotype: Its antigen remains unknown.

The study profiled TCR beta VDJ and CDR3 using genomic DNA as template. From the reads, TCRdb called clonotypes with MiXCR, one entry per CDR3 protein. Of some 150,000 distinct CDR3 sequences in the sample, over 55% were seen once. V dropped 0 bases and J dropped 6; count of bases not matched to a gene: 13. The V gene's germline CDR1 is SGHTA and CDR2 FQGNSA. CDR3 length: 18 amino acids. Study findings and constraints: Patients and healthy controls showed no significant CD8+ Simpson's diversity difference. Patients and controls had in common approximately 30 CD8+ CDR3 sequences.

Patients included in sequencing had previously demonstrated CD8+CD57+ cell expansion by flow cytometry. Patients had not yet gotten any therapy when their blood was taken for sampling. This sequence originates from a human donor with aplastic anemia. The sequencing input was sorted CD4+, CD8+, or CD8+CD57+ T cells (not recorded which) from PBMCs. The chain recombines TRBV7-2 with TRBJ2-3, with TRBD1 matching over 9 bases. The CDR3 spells CASSLAQGQGSWYDTQYF. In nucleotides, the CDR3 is TGTGCCAGCAGCTTAGCCCAAGGACAGGGGAGTTGGTATGATACGCAGTATTTT.